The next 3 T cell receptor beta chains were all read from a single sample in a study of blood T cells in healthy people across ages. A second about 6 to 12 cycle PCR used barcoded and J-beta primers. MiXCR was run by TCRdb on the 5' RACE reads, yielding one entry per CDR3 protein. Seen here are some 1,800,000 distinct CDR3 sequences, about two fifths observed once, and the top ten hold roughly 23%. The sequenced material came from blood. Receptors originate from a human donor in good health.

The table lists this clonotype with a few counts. CDR3 DNA: TGTGCCAGCGACCCGGAAGGCACAGATACGCAGTATTTT. This encodes CASDPEGTDTQYF. The J gene is TRBJ2-3, the V gene TRBV7-9, with unresolved D. CDR1 is SEHNR and CDR2 is FQNEAQ in the germline V gene (reference sequence). CDR3 size: 13 residues. With 8 bases removed from V and 1 base from J, the gap between germline ends came to 10 bases.

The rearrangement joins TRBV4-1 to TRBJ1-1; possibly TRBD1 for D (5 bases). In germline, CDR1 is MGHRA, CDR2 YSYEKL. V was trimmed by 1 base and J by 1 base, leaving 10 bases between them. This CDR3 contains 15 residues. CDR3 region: CASSQGGISNTEAFF. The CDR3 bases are TGCGCCAGCAGCCAAGGGGGGATCTCGAACACTGAAGCTTTCTTT.

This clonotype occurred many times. The CDR3 loop is CASSLGQGARYGYTF. DNA for the CDR3: TGTGCCAGCAGCTTAGGACAGGGGGCCAGATATGGCTACACCTTC. The chain links TRBV7-6 to TRBJ1-2, with 10 nucleotides matching TRBD1. The germline V gene encodes CDR1 SGHVS and CDR2 FNYEAQ. The ends lost 1 base at V and 5 bases at J; junction bases unmatched: 4. The CDR3 consists of 15 residues.